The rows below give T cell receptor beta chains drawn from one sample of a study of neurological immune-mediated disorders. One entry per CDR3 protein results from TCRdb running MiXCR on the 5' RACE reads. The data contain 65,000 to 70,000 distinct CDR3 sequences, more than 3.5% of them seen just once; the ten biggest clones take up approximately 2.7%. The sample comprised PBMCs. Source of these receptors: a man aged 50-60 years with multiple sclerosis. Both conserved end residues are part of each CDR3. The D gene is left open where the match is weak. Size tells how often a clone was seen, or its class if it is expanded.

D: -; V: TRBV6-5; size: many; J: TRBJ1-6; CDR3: CASSYSGGRGNSPLNF; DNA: TGTGCCAGCAGTTACTCGGGTGGAAGGGGTAATTCACCCCTCAACTTT
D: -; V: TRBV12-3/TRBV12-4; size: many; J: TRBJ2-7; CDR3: CASSLSRPHEQYF; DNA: TGTGCCAGCAGTTTAAGTAGACCTCACGAGCAGTACTTC
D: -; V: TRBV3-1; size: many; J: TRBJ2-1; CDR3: CASSLGPGSYNEQFF; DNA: TGTGCCAGCAGCTTAGGGCCGGGCTCCTACAATGAGCAGTTCTTC
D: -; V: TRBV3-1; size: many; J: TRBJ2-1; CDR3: CASSQGVEGSSYNEQFF; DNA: TGTGCCAGCAGCCAAGGGGTGGAAGGGAGCTCCTACAATGAGCAGTTCTTC
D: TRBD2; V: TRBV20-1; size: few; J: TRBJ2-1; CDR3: CSARDTGLAGAGGYNEQFF; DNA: TGCAGTGCTAGGGACACCGGACTAGCGGGGGCCGGGGGCTACAATGAGCAGTTCTTC
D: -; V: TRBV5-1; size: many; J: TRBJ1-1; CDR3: CASSLVPGQTEAFF; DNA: TGCGCCAGCAGCTTGGTTCCAGGGCAGACTGAAGCTTTCTTT
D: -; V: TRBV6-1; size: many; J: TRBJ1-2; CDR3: CASRDPKDRAYGYTF; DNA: TGTGCCAGCAGGGACCCCAAGGACAGAGCCTATGGCTACACCTTC
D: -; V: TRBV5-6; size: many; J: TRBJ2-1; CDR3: CASSSTGFVEQFF; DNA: TGTGCCAGCAGCTCGACAGGTTTCGTTGAGCAGTTCTTC
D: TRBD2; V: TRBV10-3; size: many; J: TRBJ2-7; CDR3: CAISEEAGGYEQYF; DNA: TGTGCCATCAGTGAAGAAGCGGGGGGGTACGAGCAGTACTTC
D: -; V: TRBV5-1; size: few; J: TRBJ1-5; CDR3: CASSLGTGVNQPQHF; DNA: TGCGCCAGCAGCTTGGGCACAGGCGTCAATCAGCCCCAGCATTTT
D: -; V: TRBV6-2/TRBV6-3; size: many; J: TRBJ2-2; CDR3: CASGNPLRELFF; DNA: TGTGCCAGCGGCAATCCGTTAAGGGAGCTGTTTTTT
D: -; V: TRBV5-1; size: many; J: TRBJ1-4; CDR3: CASSLATGLGEKLFF; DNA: TGCGCCAGCAGCTTGGCAACAGGGCTGGGGGAAAAACTGTTTTTT
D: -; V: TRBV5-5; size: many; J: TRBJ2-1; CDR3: CASSLAGAYNEQFF; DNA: TGTGCCAGCAGCTTGGCGGGCGCCTACAATGAGCAGTTCTTC
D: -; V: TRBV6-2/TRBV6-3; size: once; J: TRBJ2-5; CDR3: CASRKDEQETQYF; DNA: TGTGCCAGCCGAAAGGACGAGCAAGAGACCCAGTACTTC
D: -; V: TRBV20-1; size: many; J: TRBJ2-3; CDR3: CSARGGSDRDTQYF; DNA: TGCAGTGCTAGAGGGGGCTCAGACAGAGATACGCAGTATTTT